A single sample is the source of the 30 T cell receptor beta chains below, sequenced in a study of T cell responses to AZD1222 COVID-19 vaccine. Sequencing used immunoSEQ multiplex PCR; TCRdb keeps in-frame clones, though not all of them. The sample has 150,000 to 200,000 clones, around nine tenths seen once. Sequences were derived from peripheral blood, sampled 28 days after the second AZD1222 dose. Receptors were obtained from an adult who received the AZD1222 COVID-19 vaccine.

V and J are TRBV9 and TRBJ1-1; tentative D call: TRBD1 (5 bases). CDR3 length: 14 amino acids. The V end was cut by 4 bases, the J end by 0 bases, with 10 bases between. Germline CDR1 SGDLS, CDR2 YYNGEE. DNA of the CDR3: TGTGCCAGCAGCCCAGGGTCCATGAACACTGAAGCTTTCTTT. This translates into CASSPGSMNTEAFF.

A note on this clone: Other nucleotide sequences in the sample specify the same CDR3. The V gene is TRBV11-2, the J gene TRBJ1-1; D is unresolved. The CDR3 contains 13 residues. The V and J ends lost 3 bases and 1 base respectively, with 6 bases between them. Germline CDR1 SGHAT, CDR2 FQNNGV. In DNA, the CDR3 is TGTGCCAGCAGCTTGGGCAGGAACACTGAAGCTTTCTTT. Its translation is CASSLGRNTEAFF.

CDR3 residues: CAWSVLQGHGGYTF. The CDR3 nucleotides are TGTGCCTGGAGTGTACTTCAGGGCCATGGTGGCTACACCTTC. V gene TRBV30 combines with J gene TRBJ1-2, with a tentative D call TRBD1 (5 bases). Germline V CDR1 and CDR2: GTSNPN, SVGIG (reference sequence). CDR3 length: 14 residues. V gave up 0 bases and J gave up 7 bases, with 15 bases separating them.

This clone was seen a handful of times. J is TRBJ1-2 and V is TRBV2; D not resolved. CDR1 and CDR2 from the germline V gene are SNHLY and FYNNEI. The CDR3 consists of 14 residues. Between the trimmed V and J ends, which lost 6 bases and 0 bases, there was a span of 11 bases. The CDR3 region is CASRYGTPNYGYTF. CDR3 nucleotide sequence: TGTGCCAGCAGGTACGGCACTCCTAACTATGGCTACACCTTC.

The CDR3 spells CASQIPGELFF. CDR3 bases: TGTGCCAGCCAAATTCCAGGGGAGCTGTTTTTT. The genes are TRBV6-1 and TRBJ2-2; D uncertain. Trimming took off 8 bases at V and 8 bases at J, with 9 bases between the two ends. Germline CDR1 reads MNHNS; CDR2 reads SASEGT. The CDR3 runs 11 residues.

For the CDR3, the DNA is TGTGCCAGCAGGGCCGGACGACCGAACTATGGCTACACCTTC. Translation gives CASRAGRPNYGYTF. The V gene is TRBV6-5, the J gene TRBJ1-2; no clear D. The CDR3 runs to 14 residues. The V end was cut by 6 bases, the J end by 2 bases, with 13 bases between. Germline V lookup: CDR1 MNHEY, CDR2 SVGAGI.

The V gene is TRBV7-6, the J gene TRBJ1-1; the D gene is possibly TRBD1 (5 bases). The germline V and J ends were trimmed by 1 base and 3 bases, with 12 bases remaining between them. CDR3 length equals 15 residues. The germline V gene has CDR1 SGHVS and CDR2 FNYEAQ. The CDR3 reads CASSLEWGGYTEAFF. The DNA for the CDR3 is TGTGCCAGCAGCTTAGAATGGGGGGGGTACACTGAAGCTTTCTTT.

This rearrangement joins TRBV30 to TRBJ2-4; TRBD2 aligns across 7 bases. CDR3 size: 21 residues. J was trimmed by 0 bases and V by 0 bases; bases with no gene match: 20. Germline-derived CDR1 and CDR2 are GTSNPN and SVGIG (reference sequence). The CDR3 protein is CAWSVARVLGGGDLAKNIQYF. CDR3 in DNA: TGTGCCTGGAGTGTAGCCAGGGTGCTAGGTGGGGGGGATCTAGCCAAAAACATTCAGTACTTC. The whole variable domain, remainder taken from reference TRBV30 and TRBJ2-4, is SQTIHQWPATLVQPVGSPLSLECTVEGTSNPNLYWYRQAAGRGLQLLFYSVGIGQISSEVPQNLSASRPQDRQFILSSKKLLLSDSGFYLCAWSVARVLGGGDLAKNIQYFGAGTRLSVL.

The genes are TRBV5-1 and TRBJ1-1; D may be TRBD1 (6 bases). This CDR3 is 15 amino acids long. Between the trimmed V and J ends, which lost 4 bases and 1 base, there was a span of 14 bases. Germline lookup yields CDR1 SGHRS and CDR2 YFSETQ. CDR3 residues: CASSVYRVENTEAFF. The CDR3 nucleotides are TGCGCCAGCAGCGTTTACAGGGTGGAGAACACTGAAGCTTTCTTT. The full variable domain, its missing parts supplied by reference TRBV5-1 and TRBJ1-1, is KAGVTQTPRYLIKTRGQQVTLSCSPISGHRSVSWYQQTPGQGLQFLFEYFSETQRNKGNFPGRFSGRQFSNSRSEMNVSTLELGDSALYLCASSVYRVENTEAFFGQGTRLTVV.

Comment on this clone: It is likely a read error, because the conserved phenylalanine at the end of the CDR3 is missing. The limits of the CDR3 on the DNA are not certain, so only TCRdb's listed CDR3 is given. V gene TRBV6-1 combines with J gene TRBJ1-2. Per the germline V gene, CDR1 is MNHNS and CDR2 is SASEGT. The CDR3 has 11 residues if both end residues are counted. The CDR3 here is CASSENDRPFT.

The gene calls are TRBV2 and TRBJ2-3; D not certain. Germline loops: CDR1 SNHLY, CDR2 FYNNEI. The CDR3 has 17 residues. Trimming took off 0 bases at V and 2 bases at J, with 15 bases between the two ends. The CDR3 region has the DNA TGTGCCAGCAGTGAAGCCCAATCGAAATGGATCACAGATACGCAGTATTTT. Residues: CASSEAQSKWITDTQYF.

V usage is TRBV28 and J usage is TRBJ1-4; possible D gene TRBD1, 5 bases. Germline CDR1 is MDHEN and CDR2 is SYDVKM. V gave up 4 bases and J gave up 3 bases, with 21 bases separating them. This CDR3 is 18 amino acids long. The CDR3 loop reads CASSYNPRDSAPNEKLFF. CDR3 in DNA: TGTGCCAGCAGTTATAACCCCCGCGACAGCGCCCCTAATGAAAAACTGTTTTTT. Combining the CDR3 with reference TRBV28 and TRBJ1-4 gives the whole variable domain DVKVTQSSRYLVKRTGEKVFLECVQDMDHENMFWYRQDPGLGLRLIYFSYDVKMKEKGDIPEGYSVSREKKERFSLILESASTNQTSMYLCASSYNPRDSAPNEKLFFGSGTQLSVL.

V gene TRBV28 combines with J gene TRBJ2-4; D could derive from TRBD1 or TRBD2 (5 bases each). The V gene lost 6 bases and the J gene lost 14 bases, with 14 bases spanning the gap. This CDR3 region has 11 residues. Germline V gives CDR1 MDHEN, CDR2 SYDVKM. The CDR3 loop is CASSSGDQEYF. The CDR3 DNA sequence: TGTGCCAGCAGCTCCGGGGACCAAGAGTACTTC.

The rearrangement uses TRBV4-1 and TRBJ2-3, with TRBD1 identical over 10 bases. This CDR3 region has 17 residues. J was trimmed by 3 bases and V by 0 bases; bases with no gene match: 6. The V gene's germline CDR1 is MGHRA and CDR2 YSYEKL. CDR3 in DNA: TGCGCCAGCAGCCAAGAACCCGGGACAGGGGCTACAGATACGCAGTATTTT. Translation gives CASSQEPGTGATDTQYF.

V usage is TRBV18 and J usage is TRBJ1-4; D unclear. With 3 bases removed from V and 4 bases from J, the gap between germline ends came to 6 bases. This CDR3 is 13 amino acids long. Germline V lookup: CDR1 KGHSH, CDR2 LQKENI. CDR3 DNA: TGTGCCAGCTCACCGTCGGGTAATGAAAAACTGTTTTTT. Protein sequence: CASSPSGNEKLFF.

The chain has TRBV3-1 (or the pseudogene TRBV3-2) and TRBJ1-1; the match to TRBD1 covers 9 bases. The germline V gene has CDR1 LGHDT and CDR2 YNNKEL (reference sequence). V shed 3 bases and J 8 bases; nucleotides not matched to a gene: 4. The CDR3 consists of 13 residues. This CDR3 is CASSQTGTGEAFF. The CDR3 region has the DNA TGTGCCAGCAGCCAGACTGGGACAGGGGAAGCTTTCTTT.

The CDR3 bases are TGTGCCAGCAGCTCCGCTACCCCCGGGACAGGGGTCTTCTATGGCTACACCTTC. Translating gives CASSSATPGTGVFYGYTF. The chain uses TRBV7-9 and TRBJ1-2, with 10 bases lining up with TRBD1. The CDR3 contains 18 residues. V shed 4 bases, J shed 4 bases, and the junction held 15 bases outside the gene matches. Germline CDR1 SEHNR, CDR2 FQNEAQ (reference sequence). Full variable domain (missing parts from reference TRBV7-9 and TRBJ1-2): DTGVSQNPRHKITKRGQNVTFRCDPISEHNRLYWYRQTLGQGPEFLTYFQNEAQLEKSRLLSDRFSAERPKGSFSTLEIQRTEQGDSAMYLCASSSATPGTGVFYGYTFGSGTRLTVV.

The rearrangement links TRBV29-1 to TRBJ2-1, with 16 bases matching TRBD2. CDR3 size: 16 residues. J lost 6 bases, V lost 6 bases, and 8 bases had no gene match. Germline CDR1 is SQVTM and CDR2 is ANQGSEA. DNA for the CDR3: TGCAGCGTAAGGGGACTAGCGGGGGGGCGAGGCAATGAGCAGTTCTTC. Amino acid sequence: CSVRGLAGGRGNEQFF.

The chain couples TRBV15 to TRBJ2-1, with 9 bases that match TRBD1. Losses at the gene ends were 9 bases for V and 3 bases for J; bases not matched to a gene: 9. This CDR3 region has 15 residues. Germline V gene sequence: CDR1 LNHNV, CDR2 YYDKDF (reference sequence). The CDR3 nucleotides are TGTGCCACAGTGTCACCGGGACAGGGCTACAATGAGCAGTTCTTC. This translates into CATVSPGQGYNEQFF.

The table lists this clone with a count of one. The chain employs TRBV19 and TRBJ1-4; D is perhaps TRBD1 (5 bases). Trimming left V 6 bases short and J 1 base short, with 12 bases between. The CDR3 loop spans 15 amino acids. Germline assignment: CDR1 LNHDA and CDR2 SQIVND (reference sequence). The CDR3 here is CASSLLQGTNEKLFF. The DNA for the CDR3 is TGTGCCAGTAGCCTCCTCCAGGGAACTAATGAAAAACTGTTTTTT.

This clone was recorded only once. V is TRBV30 and J is TRBJ2-2; tentatively, D is TRBD2 (6 bases). CDR1 is GTSNPN and CDR2 is SVGIG in the germline V gene (reference sequence). The length of the CDR3 is 15 residues. V dropped 0 bases and J dropped 5 bases, with 13 bases sitting between them. Here the CDR3 reads CAWSVGIAVTGELFF. The CDR3 DNA follows: TGTGCCTGGAGTGTAGGGATAGCGGTTACCGGGGAGCTGTTTTTT.

The chain joins TRBV5-1 to TRBJ2-5; 7 nucleotides align to TRBD2. The CDR3 is 14 residues long. The germline gives CDR1 SGHRS, CDR2 YFSETQ. The junction had 0 bases not matched to a gene; V was cut back by 0 bases and J by 1 base. CDR3 sequence (DNA): TGCGCCAGCAGCTTGGGGACTAGCCAAGAGACCCAGTACTTC. It translates to CASSLGTSQETQYF.

CDR3 amino acids: CASSLELGTAYEQYF. As DNA, the CDR3 is TGTGCCAGCAGCTTAGAACTAGGGACAGCCTACGAGCAGTACTTC. The chain couples TRBV7-2 to TRBJ2-7, with 7 bases identical to TRBD1. CDR1 SGHTA and CDR2 FQGNSA come from the germline V gene. The CDR3 sequence is 15 residues long. The J segment lost 2 bases and the V segment lost 1 base, leaving 5 bases of the junction unmatched.

The rearrangement joins TRBV18 to TRBJ1-4; 8 nucleotides align to TRBD1. The V segment lost 3 bases and the J segment 6 bases; nucleotides outside the gene matches: 3. CDR3 length: 14 residues. The germline gives CDR1 KGHSH, CDR2 LQKENI. CDR3 sequence reads: CASSPGQAHEKLFF. The DNA of the CDR3 is TGTGCCAGCTCACCGGGACAGGCTCATGAAAAACTGTTTTTT.

The chain is built from TRBV19 and TRBJ2-1; tentative D call: TRBD2 (6 bases). Deletions cut 6 bases from V and 5 bases from J, with 14 bases between. This CDR3 spans 14 amino acids. CDR1 and CDR2 (germline): LNHDA, SQIVND (reference sequence). As DNA, the CDR3 is TGTGCCAGTAGCAGCCGGGACTTCCACAATGAGCAGTTCTTC. Translated, it gives CASSSRDFHNEQFF.

The chain employs TRBV13 and TRBJ2-7; D gene unclear. The germline V and J ends were trimmed by 4 bases and 4 bases, with 5 bases remaining between them. Germline V CDR1 and CDR2: PRHDT, FYEKMQ (reference sequence). This CDR3 region has 11 residues. CDR3 region: CASSSLYEQYF. The CDR3 coding sequence is TGTGCCAGCAGCTCCCTGTACGAGCAGTACTTC.

The genes are TRBV19 and TRBJ1-5; 8 bases fit TRBD1. Germline lookup yields CDR1 LNHDA and CDR2 SQIVND (reference sequence). CDR3 length: 13 amino acids. The V gene end was trimmed by 8 bases and the J gene end by 7 bases; junction bases not matched to a gene: 7. CDR3 nucleotide sequence: TGTGCCAGTCAGGGGGCGCGGGGGCAGCCCCAGCATTTT. Its protein product is CASQGARGQPQHF.

V usage is TRBV18 and J usage is TRBJ1-5; D gene unclear. The germline V and J ends were trimmed by 6 bases and 0 bases, with 9 bases remaining between them. This CDR3 comprises 14 residues. Germline CDR1 and CDR2: KGHSH and LQKENI. CDR3: CASSPGNSNQPQHF. CDR3 DNA sequence: TGTGCCAGCTCCCCCGGGAATAGCAATCAGCCCCAGCATTTT. The full variable domain, its missing parts supplied by reference TRBV18 and TRBJ1-5, is NAGVMQNPRHLVRRRGQEARLRCSPMKGHSHVYWYRQLPEEGLKFMVYLQKENIIDESGMPKERFSAEFPKEGPSILRIQQVVRGDSAAYFCASSPGNSNQPQHFGDGTRLSIL.

As concerns this clone: This specimen includes other DNA sequences encoding the same CDR3. The chain is built from TRBV15 and TRBJ1-5, with a tentative D call TRBD1 (5 bases). CDR3 length: 15 amino acids. V lost 1 base to trimming and J lost 3 bases, with 10 bases between them. CDR1 and CDR2 from the germline V gene are LNHNV and YYDKDF (reference sequence). The CDR3 loop reads CATSRGQGLNQPQHF. In DNA form, the CDR3 reads TGTGCCACCAGCAGAGGCCAGGGACTCAATCAGCCCCAGCATTTT.

This clone was detected only once. V is TRBV5-1 and J is TRBJ1-5; 10 bases agree with TRBD1. The length of the CDR3 is 18 residues. Germline trimming cut 4 bases from V and 7 bases from J; bases unmatched to any gene: 17. In germline, CDR1 is SGHRS, CDR2 YFSETQ. The CDR3 here is CASSLQPLTGTGDQPQHF. CDR3 in DNA: TGCGCCAGCAGCCTGCAGCCCCTCACCGGGACAGGGGACCAGCCCCAGCATTTT. Drawing the rest from reference TRBV5-1 and TRBJ1-5, the complete variable domain is KAGVTQTPRYLIKTRGQQVTLSCSPISGHRSVSWYQQTPGQGLQFLFEYFSETQRNKGNFPGRFSGRQFSNSRSEMNVSTLELGDSALYLCASSLQPLTGTGDQPQHFGDGTRLSIL.